The 21 T cell receptor beta chains in this list originate from one sample, sequenced in a study of blood T cell repertoires in COVID-19. Only in-frame clones appear in the TCRdb table, and some are missing; sequencing was by immunoSEQ multiplex PCR. The sample lists approximately 290,000 clones; roughly 87% were seen once. Sequencing input: peripheral blood. These receptors were collected from a man younger than 35 with active or convalescent COVID-19.

This clone was detected once. The chain combines TRBV5-1 with TRBJ2-5; D possibly corresponds to TRBD2 (5 bases). Per the germline V gene, CDR1 is SGHRS and CDR2 is YFSETQ. The V and J ends lost 2 bases and 2 bases respectively, with 10 bases between them. This CDR3 is built from 14 residues. The CDR3 DNA is TGCGCCAGCAGCTTCTTCACGGGGCAAGAGACCCAGTACTTC. This translates into CASSFFTGQETQYF. Using reference TRBV5-1 and TRBJ2-5 for the parts outside the CDR3, the full variable domain is KAGVTQTPRYLIKTRGQQVTLSCSPISGHRSVSWYQQTPGQGLQFLFEYFSETQRNKGNFPGRFSGRQFSNSRSEMNVSTLELGDSALYLCASSFFTGQETQYFGPGTRLLVL.

The J gene is TRBJ1-1, the V gene TRBV7-2; 8 bases are a match to TRBD1. Germline CDR1 is SGHTA and CDR2 is FQGNSA. The CDR3 covers 15 residues. J lost 8 bases, V lost 2 bases, and 10 bases had no gene match. The CDR3, as DNA: TGTGCCAGCAGCTTAAAGGCGGCAGGGGGCCCAGAAGCTTTCTTT. Translated: CASSLKAAGGPEAFF.

This chain links TRBV4-1 with TRBJ2-4, with 10 bases lining up with TRBD2. In germline, CDR1 is MGHRA, CDR2 YSYEKL. V lost 0 bases to trimming and J lost 8 bases; unmatched junction nucleotides: 7. This CDR3 is 16 amino acids long. CDR3 bases: TGCGCCAGCAGCCAAGATATTAGCGGGAGGAGGGACATTCAGTACTTC. Its translation is CASSQDISGRRDIQYF.

This chain joins TRBV6-6 and TRBJ2-1, with D possibly matching TRBD2 (5 bases). CDR1 is MNHNY, CDR2 SVGAGI, per germline (reference sequence). There are 14 residues in the CDR3. V was shortened by 4 bases and J by 7 bases, with 14 bases between the two germline ends. The CDR3 spells CASSSASSGNEQFF. CDR3 nucleotides: TGTGCCAGCAGTTCGGCTAGCAGTGGGAATGAGCAGTTCTTC.

The chain joins TRBV27 to TRBJ1-5; D remains unclear. The germline V gene encodes CDR1 MNHEY and CDR2 SMNVEV (reference sequence). V lost 0 bases and J lost 6, with 6 bases in between. The CDR3 is 13 residues long. CDR3 sequence (DNA): TGTGCCAGCAGTTTATCTCCGAGTCAGCCCCAGCATTTT. Translation gives CASSLSPSQPQHF.

This clone was picked up a small number of times. The chain has TRBV19 and TRBJ2-7, with 11 bases matching TRBD1. The CDR3 contains 15 residues. Germline-derived CDR1 and CDR2 are LNHDA and SQIVND (reference sequence). Unmatched junction bases numbered 7, after V lost 5 bases and J lost 4 bases. The CDR3 coding sequence is TGTGCCAGTAGTCCGTCCGGGACAGGGGGTTACGAGCAGTACTTC. Residues: CASSPSGTGGYEQYF. Full variable domain (remainder filled in from reference TRBV19 and TRBJ2-7): DGGITQSPKYLFRKEGQNVTLSCEQNLNHDAMYWYRQDPGQGLRLIYYSQIVNDFQKGDIAEGYSVSREKKESFPLTVTSAQKNPTAFYLCASSPSGTGGYEQYFGPGTRLTVT.

This chain links TRBV18 with TRBJ1-3, with D perhaps TRBD1 (5 bases). CDR3 size: 16 residues. V was shortened by 6 bases and J by 0 bases, with 15 bases between the two germline ends. CDR1 and CDR2 (germline): KGHSH, LQKENI. The CDR3: CASSLRDSFSGNTIYF. The CDR3 DNA follows: TGTGCCAGCTCCCTCCGTGACAGTTTCTCTGGAAACACCATATATTTT.

This chain links TRBV7-2 with TRBJ1-2; D may be TRBD1 (6 bases). From germline, CDR1 is SGHTA and CDR2 FQGNSA. V was pared by 5 bases and J by 8 bases, with 21 bases between. There are 15 residues in the CDR3. In DNA, the CDR3 is TGTGCCAGCAGCCCCGGAGGCACAGGGTCTGGGGGCTACACCTTC. It encodes CASSPGGTGSGGYTF.

The chain links TRBV5-8 to TRBJ2-5, with 9 bases identical to TRBD1. Trimming took 7 bases from V and 5 from J; bases not matched to a gene: 3. Germline values: CDR1 SGHTS, CDR2 YDEGEE. The CDR3 has 12 residues. The CDR3 reads CASGGTGETQYF. Written as DNA, the CDR3 is TGTGCCAGCGGGGGGACAGGGGAGACCCAGTACTTC.

The chain links TRBV25-1 to TRBJ1-2; the D gene is possibly TRBD1 (5 bases). Trimming stripped 7 bases from V and 8 bases from J, with 17 bases between. Germline V lookup: CDR1 MGHDK, CDR2 SYGVNS. This CDR3 is built from 13 residues. CDR3 amino acids: CASTWGREGGYTF. CDR3 sequence (DNA): TGTGCCAGCACCTGGGGGAGGGAAGGGGGCTACACCTTC.

V usage is TRBV5-4 and J usage is TRBJ2-1; 9 bases fit TRBD2. The CDR3 extends over 16 amino acids. Trimming removed 0 bases from V and 5 bases from J; junction bases left unmatched: 6. The V gene's germline CDR1 is SGHNT and CDR2 YYREEE (reference sequence). This chain's CDR3 is CASSLAMLAGNNEQFF. For the CDR3, the DNA is TGTGCCAGCAGCTTGGCGATGCTAGCGGGGAACAATGAGCAGTTCTTC.

The V call is TRBV24-1, the J call TRBJ1-5; D is unresolved. With 2 bases removed from V and 11 bases from J, the gap between germline ends came to 18 bases. The CDR3 sequence is 15 residues long. The germline gives CDR1 KGHDR, CDR2 SFDVKD. The CDR3 is CATSDWEGPPMAQHF. The CDR3 DNA sequence: TGTGCCACCAGTGATTGGGAGGGCCCGCCGATGGCCCAGCATTTT.

The V and J genes are TRBV27 and TRBJ2-1; 15 nucleotides match TRBD2. The V gene end was trimmed by 6 bases and the J gene end by 13 bases; junction bases not matched to a gene: 13. This CDR3 is 16 amino acids long. Germline V CDR1 and CDR2: MNHEY, SMNVEV (reference sequence). The CDR3 spells CASSRLSGLAGGLQFF. Written as DNA, the CDR3 is TGTGCCAGCAGCCGACTCTCCGGACTAGCGGGAGGGTTACAGTTCTTC.

V and J are TRBV27 and TRBJ2-7; D perhaps matches TRBD2 (5 bases). Trimming took 1 base from V and 0 from J, leaving 7 bases between them. This CDR3 comprises 14 residues. Germline lookup yields CDR1 MNHEY and CDR2 SMNVEV (reference sequence). CDR3 amino acids: CASSLWENSYEQYF. CDR3 DNA sequence: TGTGCCAGCAGTTTATGGGAGAACTCCTACGAGCAGTACTTC.

The rearrangement joins TRBV6-5 to TRBJ1-3; no clear D gene. CDR1 and CDR2 from the germline V gene are MNHEY and SVGAGI. The CDR3 sequence is 16 residues long. V lost 0 bases, J lost 0 bases, and 9 bases lay in between. The CDR3 DNA reads TGTGCCAGCAGTTACTCGGCATCAAACTCTGGAAACACCATATATTTT. It codes for CASSYSASNSGNTIYF.

The chain combines TRBV27 with TRBJ1-5, with 7 bases lining up with TRBD1. V trimming: 10 bases; J trimming: 6 bases; junction bases outside the gene matches: 12. Germline V gene data show CDR1 as MNHEY and CDR2 as SMNVEV (reference sequence). This CDR3 comprises 14 residues. The DNA for the CDR3 is TGTGCCACCGCTACAGGGGATTTTTCTCAGCCCCAGCATTTT. Protein product: CATATGDFSQPQHF.

The chain links TRBV10-2 to TRBJ2-7, with 10 bases fitting TRBD2. The J segment lost 5 bases and the V segment lost 1 base, leaving 5 bases of the junction unmatched. CDR3 length: 15 amino acids. CDR1 and CDR2 (germline): WSHSY, SAAADI. This chain's CDR3 is CASSEFQAGGDEQYF. The CDR3 coding sequence is TGCGCCAGCAGTGAGTTTCAAGCGGGGGGGGACGAGCAGTACTTC.

This clone was picked up one time. J is TRBJ1-2 and V is TRBV5-4; D not resolved. The CDR3 contains 12 residues. From germline, CDR1 is SGHNT and CDR2 YYREEE (reference sequence). Deletions cut 4 bases from V and 13 bases from J, with 17 bases between. The CDR3, as DNA: TGTGCCAGCAGCCCCTTTGGCCAGGTTCCCACCTTC. Its translation is CASSPFGQVPTF.

The chain recombines TRBV7-6 with TRBJ2-7, with D perhaps matching TRBD1 (6 bases). Trimming took off 0 bases at V and 2 bases at J, with 14 bases between the two ends. Germline V gene data show CDR1 as SGHVS and CDR2 as FNYEAQ. The CDR3 is made up of 16 amino acids. The CDR3 is CASSLAQGFETYEQYF. For the CDR3, the DNA is TGTGCCAGCAGCTTAGCACAGGGCTTTGAAACCTACGAGCAGTACTTC.

The gene calls are TRBV18 and TRBJ1-2; TRBD1 matches at 7 bases. Germline CDR1 is KGHSH and CDR2 is LQKENI. J gave up 6 bases and V 4 bases, and 8 bases lay outside the gene matches. There are 14 residues in the CDR3. The CDR3 nucleotides read TGTGCCAGCTCACAACGACAGGGAGCAGATGGCTACACCTTC. It encodes CASSQRQGADGYTF. Supplemented by reference TRBV18 and TRBJ1-2, the full variable domain reads NAGVMQNPRHLVRRRGQEARLRCSPMKGHSHVYWYRQLPEEGLKFMVYLQKENIIDESGMPKERFSAEFPKEGPSILRIQQVVRGDSAAYFCASSQRQGADGYTFGSGTRLTVV.

This chain uses TRBV18 with TRBJ2-1, with TRBD1 identical over 9 bases. This CDR3 spans 14 amino acids. In germline, CDR1 is KGHSH, CDR2 LQKENI. With V trimmed by 9 bases and J by 7 bases, 10 bases remained unmatched. Written as DNA, the CDR3 is TGTGCCAGTACGACCGGGACAGGGAGGAATGAGCAGTTCTTC. Amino acids: CASTTGTGRNEQFF.